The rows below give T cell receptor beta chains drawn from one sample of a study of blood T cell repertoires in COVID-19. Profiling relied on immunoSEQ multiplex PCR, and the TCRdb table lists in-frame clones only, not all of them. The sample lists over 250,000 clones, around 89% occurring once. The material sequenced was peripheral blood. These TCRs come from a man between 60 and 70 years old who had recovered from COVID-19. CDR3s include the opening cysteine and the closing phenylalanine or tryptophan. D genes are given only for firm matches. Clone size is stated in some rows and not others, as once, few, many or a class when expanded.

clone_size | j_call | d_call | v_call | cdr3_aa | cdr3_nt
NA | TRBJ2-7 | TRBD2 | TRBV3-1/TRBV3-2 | CASSQDWRGVYEQYF | TGTGCCAGCAGCCAAGATTGGCGGGGGGTCTACGAGCAGTACTTC
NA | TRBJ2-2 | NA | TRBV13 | CASSFRTGYDTGELFF | TGTGCCAGCAGCTTTCGTACAGGGTATGACACCGGGGAGCTGTTTTTT
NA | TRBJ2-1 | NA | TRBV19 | CASSIGGGANNEQFF | TGTGCCAGTAGTATAGGAGGTGGGGCAAACAATGAGCAGTTCTTC
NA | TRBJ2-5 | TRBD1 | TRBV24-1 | CATSDPGQAQGTQYF | TGTGCCACCAGTGACCCCGGACAGGCGCAGGGGACCCAGTACTTC
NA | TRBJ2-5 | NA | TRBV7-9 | CASSLPTIGAGKKTQYF | TGTGCCAGCAGCTTACCGACAATTGGGGCAGGGAAGAAGACCCAGTACTTC
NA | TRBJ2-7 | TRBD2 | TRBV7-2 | CASSDGLAKHYEQYF | TGTGCCAGCAGCGATGGACTAGCGAAGCATTACGAGCAGTACTTC
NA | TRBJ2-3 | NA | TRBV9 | CASSVVHGSSTDTQYF | TGTGCCAGCAGCGTAGTGCACGGGAGTAGCACAGATACGCAGTATTTT
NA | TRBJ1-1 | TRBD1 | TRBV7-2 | CASSYLGTGVSEAFF | TGTGCCAGCAGCTATTTAGGGACAGGGGTTTCTGAAGCTTTCTTT
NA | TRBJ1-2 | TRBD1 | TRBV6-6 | CASSTGQGANYGYTF | TGTGCCAGCAGTACAGGACAGGGGGCTAACTATGGCTACACCTTC
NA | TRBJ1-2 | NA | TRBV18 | CASSPVREAVTPRNYGYTF | TGTGCCAGCTCACCAGTTCGTGAGGCAGTCACCCCACGTAACTATGGCTACACCTTC
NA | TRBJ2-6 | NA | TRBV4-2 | CASSQAGSSANVLTF | TGTGCCAGCAGCCAAGCGGGTAGTTCGGCCAACGTCCTGACTTTC
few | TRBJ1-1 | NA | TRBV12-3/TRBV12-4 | CASSLSGDGEAFF | TGTGCCAGCAGTTTGTCAGGGGACGGGGAAGCTTTCTTT
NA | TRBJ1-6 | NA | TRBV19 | CASSFKLSSGNSPLHF | TGTGCCAGTAGCTTTAAATTGTCTTCGGGGAATTCACCCCTCCACTTT
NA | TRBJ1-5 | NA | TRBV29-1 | CSVVAGFNQPQHF | TGCAGCGTTGTGGCGGGATTCAATCAGCCCCAGCATTTT